Presented here are 5 T cell receptor beta chains from one specimen sequenced in a study of T cell clones after liver transplantation (dated 2019 in TCRdb). The library was prepared using the immunoSEQ multiplex PCR assay. TCRdb carries this immuneACCESS record with in-frame sequences only. Its versions omit some clonotypes, under half of them owing to an unresolved V gene in the studies checked, with the rest unexplained. In all, the sample holds approximately 50,000 clones, and roughly 71% of those were seen once. The ten largest account for 7.5% to 10% of the sample. The sequenced sample was CD4+ T cells from blood, obtained approximately 54 months after liver transplant. Source of these receptors: a human patient who received a liver transplant. Some T cells may be donor cells from the graft after a transplant.

This chain uses TRBV10-3 with TRBJ1-2; 9 nucleotides align to TRBD1. The CDR3 is made up of 13 amino acids. Germline V gives CDR1 ENHRY, CDR2 SYGVKD. The ends lost 6 bases at V and 5 bases at J; junction bases unmatched: 4. The CDR3 protein is CAISAGTGYGYTF. The CDR3 region has the DNA TGTGCCATCAGCGCAGGGACAGGGTATGGCTACACCTTC.

This chain uses TRBV6-5 with TRBJ2-3; D call uncertain. Germline CDR1 and CDR2: MNHEY and SVGAGI. This CDR3 has 12 residues. Trimming cost V 6 bases and J 0 bases, with 4 bases left between them. The CDR3 spells CASRSSTDTQYF. In DNA form, the CDR3 reads TGTGCCAGCAGAAGTAGCACAGATACGCAGTATTTT.

This clone showed up just a few times. Within the sample, other DNA sequences also encode this same CDR3. This chain's CDR3 is CASSAGPYNSPLHF. CDR3 nucleotides: TGTGCCAGCAGCGCGGGCCCCTATAATTCACCCCTCCACTTT. This chain joins TRBV6-1 and TRBJ1-6; no reliable D call. This CDR3 has 14 residues. Trimming removed 6 bases from V and 2 bases from J, with 8 bases in between. Germline V gives CDR1 MNHNS, CDR2 SASEGT.

The table lists this clone with a count of one. The rearrangement joins TRBV11-3 to TRBJ2-1; TRBD2 matches at 11 bases. CDR1 SGHNT and CDR2 YENEEA come from the germline V gene. CDR3 length equals 16 residues. V gave up 3 bases and J gave up 5 bases; unmatched junction bases: 6. CDR3 loop: CASSLSPGLADNEQFF. The CDR3 DNA reads as TGTGCCAGCAGCTTGTCGCCGGGACTAGCGGACAATGAGCAGTTCTTC.

This chain links TRBV5-6 with TRBJ2-7; 8 nucleotides agree with TRBD1. Germline loops: CDR1 SGHDT, CDR2 YYEEEE. CDR3 length: 14 amino acids. Losses at the gene ends were 2 bases for V and 2 bases for J; bases not matched to a gene: 3. CDR3 residues: CASSLQGGTYEQYF. CDR3 sequence (DNA): TGTGCCAGCAGCTTACAGGGGGGAACCTACGAGCAGTACTTC. The full variable domain, rest sourced from reference TRBV5-6 and TRBJ2-7, is DAGVTQSPTHLIKTRGQQVTLRCSPKSGHDTVSWYQQALGQGPQFIFQYYEEEERQRGNFPDRFSGHQFPNYSSELNVNALLLGDSALYLCASSLQGGTYEQYFGPGTRLTVT.